These 28 T cell receptor beta chains were sequenced from one sample in a study of shared clonotypes between healthy human individuals. The repertoire was sequenced with immunoSEQ multiplex PCR; TCRdb's copy has only in-frame clones and lacks some. The data contain about 1 million clones, around 82% of them seen just once; the ten biggest clones take up under 0.65%. The specimen sequenced was memory CD4+ T cells from PBMCs. Subset indicated: CD45RA-negative fraction. All receptors come from a man between 18 and 35 years old in good health. Some clones in this sample may be carry-over from other donors' samples.

V usage is TRBV5-1 and J usage is TRBJ2-2; 12 nucleotides match TRBD2. Germline values: CDR1 SGHRS, CDR2 YFSETQ. The J segment lost 3 bases and the V segment lost 4 bases, leaving 7 bases of the junction unmatched. This CDR3 contains 17 residues. CDR3 in DNA: TGCGCCAGCAGCCTGCGGACTAGCGGGGTTGACACCGGGGAGCTGTTTTTT. It encodes CASSLRTSGVDTGELFF.

This clone was seen a handful of times. V usage is TRBV29-1 and J usage is TRBJ2-1; 11 bases agree with TRBD2. Per the germline V gene, CDR1 is SQVTM and CDR2 is ANQGSEA. CDR3 length: 16 residues. V was pared by 4 bases and J by 0 bases, with 5 bases of the junction left unmatched. The DNA for the CDR3 is TGCAGCGTTGCACTAGCGGGGGAAAGCTCCTACAATGAGCAGTTCTTC. Translation: CSVALAGESSYNEQFF.

The sample holds one count of this clone. The chain carries TRBV5-4 and TRBJ2-7; D is unclear. From germline, CDR1 is SGHNT and CDR2 YYREEE (reference sequence). This CDR3 region has 14 residues. V dropped 4 bases and J dropped 2 bases, with 13 bases sitting between them. The CDR3 DNA sequence: TGTGCCAGCAGCCTAACGGCAGACACCTACGAGCAGTACTTC. This encodes CASSLTADTYEQYF.

This chain joins TRBV7-2 and TRBJ2-7; 7 bases match TRBD2. Losses at the gene ends were 5 bases for V and 2 bases for J; bases not matched to a gene: 9. CDR1 and CDR2 (germline): SGHTA, FQGNSA. The CDR3 is 15 residues long. The chain's CDR3 is CASSITGTTTYEQYF. The CDR3 nucleotides are TGTGCCAGCAGCATTACCGGGACTACGACCTACGAGCAGTACTTC.

The chain uses TRBV5-1 and TRBJ2-7; D possibly corresponds to TRBD2 (5 bases). The CDR3 has 15 residues. Germline CDR1 and CDR2: SGHRS and YFSETQ. V was trimmed by 2 bases and J by 0 bases, leaving 12 bases between them. The CDR3 spells CASSLGLQSSYEQYF. The CDR3 DNA is TGCGCCAGCAGCTTAGGACTCCAGAGCTCCTACGAGCAGTACTTC.

The chain is built from TRBV7-9 and TRBJ2-5; possible D gene TRBD1, 5 bases. CDR1 is SEHNR and CDR2 is FQNEAQ in the germline V gene (reference sequence). Trimming shortened V by 8 bases and J by 3 bases, and 13 bases separated the two germline ends. CDR3 length: 13 amino acids. CDR3: CASQGEEEETQYF. The CDR3 DNA sequence: TGTGCCAGCCAGGGTGAGGAAGAAGAGACCCAGTACTTC.

This sequence joins TRBV7-9 and TRBJ1-2; TRBD1 might be the D (6 bases). The CDR3 is made up of 15 amino acids. V was clipped by 7 bases and J by 4 bases, with 19 bases between them. Germline V gene sequence: CDR1 SEHNR, CDR2 FQNEAQ (reference sequence). In DNA form, the CDR3 reads TGTGCCAGCACCCCTGATGGGGGCGCGAGCTATGGCTACACCTTC. Its translation: CASTPDGGASYGYTF.

The chain uses TRBV7-3 and TRBJ2-3; D remains ambiguous. CDR1 is SGHTA, CDR2 FQGTGA, per germline. CDR3 length: 13 residues. With 5 bases removed from V and 0 bases from J, the gap between germline ends came to 6 bases. As DNA, the CDR3 is TGTGCCAGCAGCCGGGCCAGCACAGATACGCAGTATTTT. This encodes CASSRASTDTQYF.

This clone was counted between two and nine times. The V gene is TRBV27, the J gene TRBJ2-3; D gene unclear. The CDR3 has 15 residues. Germline CDR1 MNHEY, CDR2 SMNVEV (reference sequence). Trimming took 1 base from V and 5 from J, leaving 13 bases between them. The chain's CDR3 is CASSLLSRPQDTQYF. The CDR3 region has the DNA TGTGCCAGCAGTTTATTGAGTAGGCCCCAAGATACGCAGTATTTT.

The chain uses TRBV9 and TRBJ1-3; maybe TRBD1 (6 bases). CDR1 SGDLS and CDR2 YYNGEE come from the germline V gene. The CDR3 is made up of 13 amino acids. V lost 2 bases to trimming and J lost 8 bases, with 11 bases between them. The CDR3: CASSVDRSHTIYF. DNA of the CDR3: TGTGCCAGCAGCGTCGACAGGAGTCACACCATATATTTT.

The chain is built from TRBV5-1 and TRBJ2-6, with D possibly matching TRBD1 (6 bases). The CDR3 length is 16 residues. V was clipped by 1 base and J by 2 bases, with 10 bases between them. Germline assignment: CDR1 SGHRS and CDR2 YFSETQ. This chain's CDR3 is CASSLTWGPGANVLTF. DNA for the CDR3: TGCGCCAGCAGCTTGACGTGGGGGCCTGGGGCCAACGTCCTGACTTTC. The variable domain in full, completed from reference TRBV5-1 and TRBJ2-6, reads KAGVTQTPRYLIKTRGQQVTLSCSPISGHRSVSWYQQTPGQGLQFLFEYFSETQRNKGNFPGRFSGRQFSNSRSEMNVSTLELGDSALYLCASSLTWGPGANVLTFGAGSRLTVL.

J is TRBJ2-2 and V is TRBV4-2; D remains unclear. This CDR3 is 14 amino acids long. CDR1 and CDR2 from the germline V gene are LGHNA and YNFKEQ. V lost 1 base to trimming and J lost 5 bases, with 8 bases between them. The CDR3 region is CASSQVGSTGELFF. The CDR3 DNA sequence: TGTGCCAGCAGCCAAGTTGGTAGTACCGGGGAGCTGTTTTTT.

This CDR3 reads CASSKDGPYEQYF. In nucleotides, the CDR3 is TGTGCCAGCAGCAAGGACGGCCCCTACGAGCAGTACTTC. V and J are TRBV2 and TRBJ2-7, with no clear D. The V gene's germline CDR1 is SNHLY and CDR2 FYNNEI. Trimming stripped 6 bases from V and 2 bases from J, with 11 bases between. The CDR3 runs 13 residues.

This chain connects TRBV9 to TRBJ2-2, with 10 bases identical to TRBD2. V lost 1 base and J lost 6; bases outside the gene matches: 9. The CDR3 loop spans 17 amino acids. Germline V CDR1 and CDR2: SGDLS, YYNGEE. In DNA, the CDR3 is TGTGCCAGCAGCGTAATCAGCGGGAGGGGATTCGCCGGGGAGCTGTTTTTT. Translation gives CASSVISGRGFAGELFF. The full variable domain, completed using reference TRBV9 and TRBJ2-2, is DSGVTQTPKHLITATGQRVTLRCSPRSGDLSVYWYQQSLDQGLQFLIQYYNGEERAKGNILERFSAQQFPDLHSELNLSSLELGDSALYFCASSVISGRGFAGELFFGEGSRLTVL.

The V call is TRBV5-6, the J call TRBJ2-3; D call uncertain. The CDR3 has 15 amino acids. CDR1 and CDR2 from the germline V gene are SGHDT and YYEEEE. V dropped 6 bases and J dropped 2 bases, with 16 bases sitting between them. CDR3 DNA sequence: TGTGCCAGCACCATCATCCGGAGAATCACAGATACGCAGTATTTT. Its protein is CASTIIRRITDTQYF.

V and J are TRBV10-3 and TRBJ2-5; D is possibly TRBD2 (6 bases). V lost 10 bases and J lost 5, with 20 bases in between. The CDR3 extends over 14 amino acids. CDR1 and CDR2 from the germline V gene are ENHRY and SYGVKD. DNA for the CDR3: TGTGCCACCGGTCCGGGACTCGTAATGGAGACCCAGTACTTC. This translates into CATGPGLVMETQYF.

The V and J genes are TRBV2 and TRBJ2-7; TRBD1 is a possible D gene (5 bases). The length of the CDR3 is 10 residues. Per the germline V gene, CDR1 is SNHLY and CDR2 is FYNNEI. Trimming stripped 5 bases from V and 9 bases from J, with 8 bases between. DNA of the CDR3: TGTGCCAGCAGTACAGGTTTGCAGTACTTC. It specifies CASSTGLQYF.

The CDR3 reads CASSPLGRNTGELFF. CDR3 sequence (DNA): TGCGCCAGCAGCCCTCTAGGCCGTAACACCGGGGAGCTGTTTTTT. V gene TRBV4-1 combines with J gene TRBJ2-2; D call uncertain. The germline V gene encodes CDR1 MGHRA and CDR2 YSYEKL. The V and J ends lost 4 bases and 2 bases respectively, with 11 bases between them. There are 15 residues in the CDR3.

This sequence joins TRBV7-3 and TRBJ2-2, with 10 bases lining up with TRBD1. Unmatched junction bases numbered 5, after V lost 5 bases and J lost 5 bases. CDR1 and CDR2 (germline): SGHTA, FQGTGA. The CDR3 runs 15 residues. The DNA for the CDR3 is TGTGCCAGCAGCCCGACAGGGGGCCGGACCGGGGAGCTGTTTTTT. It translates to CASSPTGGRTGELFF.

The chain joins TRBV30 to TRBJ1-1; D is perhaps TRBD1 (5 bases). V was shortened by 2 bases and J by 6 bases, with 10 bases between the two germline ends. The CDR3 is 12 residues long. Germline CDR1 is GTSNPN and CDR2 is SVGIG (reference sequence). CDR3 coding DNA: TGTGCCTGGAGTAAAGGGGTTTCTGAAGCTTTCTTT. It specifies CAWSKGVSEAFF.

This chain connects TRBV7-2 to TRBJ2-5, with 10 bases fitting TRBD2. Germline values: CDR1 SGHTA, CDR2 FQGNSA. With V trimmed by 5 bases and J by 0 bases, 12 bases remained unmatched. This CDR3 contains 18 residues. Written as DNA, the CDR3 is TGTGCCAGCAGCGATCGGACTAGCGGCAACCAGTACCAAGAGACCCAGTACTTC. It translates to CASSDRTSGNQYQETQYF.

The chain employs TRBV5-4 and TRBJ2-1; 9 bases are a match to TRBD1. This CDR3 is built from 16 residues. Germline V lookup: CDR1 SGHNT, CDR2 YYREEE (reference sequence). J gave up 3 bases and V 5 bases, and 9 bases lay outside the gene matches. CDR3 nucleotides: TGTGCCAGCAGGGGTACAGGGGGCCGAGACTACAATGAGCAGTTCTTC. This translates into CASRGTGGRDYNEQFF.

A few counts support this clone. In the same sample, other DNA sequences code for this CDR3. The chain employs TRBV5-1 and TRBJ2-4; D ambiguous. V shed 0 bases and J shed 3 bases, with 7 bases lying between them. Germline-derived CDR1 and CDR2 are SGHRS and YFSETQ. The CDR3 has 14 residues. CDR3 nucleotide sequence: TGCGCCAGCAGCTTGGCGGGCGACAAAAACATTCAGTACTTC. Protein sequence: CASSLAGDKNIQYF.

This chain links TRBV7-3 with TRBJ2-5; unclear D gene. Trimming took 5 bases from V and 1 from J, leaving 14 bases between them. This CDR3 region has 15 residues. Germline CDR1 SGHTA, CDR2 FQGTGA. CDR3: CASSPRIGPQETQYF. The CDR3 region has the DNA TGTGCCAGCAGCCCCCGAATCGGTCCCCAAGAGACCCAGTACTTC.

The CDR3 nucleotides read TGTGCCAGCAGTGACACCGGGACAGGGGGTTACGAGCAGTACTTC. Translation: CASSDTGTGGYEQYF. The rearrangement joins TRBV25-1 to TRBJ2-7, with 11 positions matching TRBD1. This CDR3 region has 15 residues. V gave up 3 bases and J gave up 4 bases; unmatched junction bases: 5. Germline CDR1 and CDR2: MGHDK and SYGVNS.

V gene TRBV7-9 combines with J gene TRBJ1-5; no firm D call. V was cut by 2 bases and J by 1 base, with 6 bases left in between. The CDR3 has 14 residues. CDR1 is SEHNR, CDR2 FQNEAQ, per germline (reference sequence). The CDR3 DNA sequence: TGTGCCAGCAGCTTAAGTGAAAGCAATCAGCCCCAGCATTTT. This translates into CASSLSESNQPQHF.

This CDR3 is CASRRSAGETQYF. The DNA of the CDR3 is TGTGCCAGCCGCCGTAGCGCGGGAGAGACCCAGTACTTC. The V call is TRBV2, the J call TRBJ2-5; D possibly corresponds to TRBD2 (5 bases). V shed 8 bases and J shed 4 bases, with 14 bases lying between them. Germline-derived CDR1 and CDR2 are SNHLY and FYNNEI. This CDR3 has 13 residues. Drawing the rest from reference TRBV2 and TRBJ2-5, the complete variable domain is EPEVTQTPSHQVTQMGQEVILRCVPISNHLYFYWYRQILGQKVEFLVSFYNNEISEKSEIFDDQFSVERPDGSNFTLKIRSTKLEDSAMYFCASRRSAGETQYFGPGTRLLVL.

As DNA, the CDR3 is TGCGCCAGCAGCCAAAGGACAGGGGGGAATCAGCCCCAGCATTTT. Protein product: CASSQRTGGNQPQHF. This chain connects TRBV4-3 to TRBJ1-5; 10 bases fit TRBD1. V gave up 2 bases and J gave up 4 bases; unmatched junction bases: 2. The CDR3 contains 15 residues. Germline V gives CDR1 LGHNA, CDR2 YSLEER.